This TCR beta chain was identified during a study of metastatic and nonmetastatic thyroid tumors. General study findings and limits: Versus benign nodules, malignant thyroid tumors reportedly had significantly higher TCR beta diversity, in blood and tumor.

With MiXCR, TCRdb reprocessed the PCR reads. The data hold several thousand clones, with just under 35% observed a single time. This clone occurred a few times. The antigen is undetermined. No patient received treatment before thyroid surgery. Germline CDR1 reads MNHNS; CDR2 reads SASEGT. This CDR3 contains 11 residues. V was cut by 1 base and J by 4 bases, with 2 bases left in between. This TCR was sampled from a female donor with papillary thyroid cancer or a benign thyroid nodule (not recorded which). Some clones in this sample may be carry-over from other donors' samples. The sequencing sample was made of adjacent normal tissue. V and J are TRBV6-1 and TRBJ2-7; no clear D. CDR3 in DNA: TGTGCCAGCAGTGAAGGTTACGAGCAGTACTTC. Translating it yields CASSEGYEQYF.